This is a list of T cell receptor beta chains from one sample in a study of neurological immune-mediated disorders. One entry per CDR3 protein, called by TCRdb with MiXCR from the 5' RACE reads. The data show about 66,000 distinct CDR3 sequences, around 3.1% seen once. The sample taken for sequencing was PBMCs. Receptors were obtained from a man aged 35 to 55 with multiple sclerosis. Each CDR3 is given with its conserved first and last residue. D genes are given only for firm matches. Each size is how often the clone was seen (once, few, many) or a class if it is expanded.

d_call: TRBD2
v_call: TRBV20-1
clone_size: many
j_call: TRBJ2-7
cdr3_aa: CSAGLANYEQYF
cdr3_nt: TGCAGTGCGGGACTAGCGAACTACGAGCAGTACTTC

d_call: TRBD2
v_call: TRBV7-8
clone_size: many
j_call: TRBJ2-3
cdr3_aa: CASSLGGTIAGDTQYF
cdr3_nt: TGTGCCAGCAGCTTAGGCGGGACGATAGCGGGAGATACGCAGTATTTT

d_call: TRBD1
v_call: TRBV30
clone_size: many
j_call: TRBJ1-1
cdr3_aa: CAWRGTGPAEAFF
cdr3_nt: TGTGCCTGGAGAGGGACAGGGCCCGCTGAAGCTTTCTTT

d_call: .
v_call: TRBV12-3/TRBV12-4
clone_size: many
j_call: TRBJ1-2
cdr3_aa: CASSPTGLGGYTF
cdr3_nt: TGTGCCAGCAGCCCTACAGGCCTCGGGGGCTACACCTTC

d_call: TRBD1
v_call: TRBV20-1
clone_size: many
j_call: TRBJ2-3
cdr3_aa: CSARDRRQGSADTQYF
cdr3_nt: TGCAGTGCTAGAGACAGACGACAGGGGAGTGCAGATACGCAGTATTTT

d_call: TRBD2
v_call: TRBV9
clone_size: many
j_call: TRBJ2-4
cdr3_aa: CASSPSPSGRDIQYF
cdr3_nt: TGTGCCAGCAGCCCCAGTCCCAGCGGGAGGGACATTCAGTACTTC

d_call: TRBD1
v_call: TRBV5-1
clone_size: many
j_call: TRBJ1-5
cdr3_aa: CASSHGQENQPQHF
cdr3_nt: TGCGCCAGCAGCCATGGACAGGAGAATCAGCCCCAGCATTTT

d_call: .
v_call: TRBV12-3/TRBV12-4
clone_size: many
j_call: TRBJ2-3
cdr3_aa: CASSPGTTAPTDTQYF
cdr3_nt: TGTGCCAGCAGTCCCGGGACAACCGCCCCCACAGATACGCAGTATTTT

d_call: .
v_call: TRBV4-1
clone_size: few
j_call: TRBJ1-2
cdr3_aa: CASSQDAHLGKNNYGYTF
cdr3_nt: TGCGCCAGCAGCCAAGATGCCCACCTCGGGAAGAACAACTATGGCTACACCTTC

d_call: .
v_call: TRBV3-1
clone_size: many
j_call: TRBJ2-5
cdr3_aa: CASNPGGKGETQYF
cdr3_nt: TGTGCCAGCAACCCAGGCGGAAAAGGAGAGACCCAGTACTTC

d_call: TRBD1
v_call: TRBV12-3/TRBV12-4
clone_size: many
j_call: TRBJ2-2
cdr3_aa: CASSQIRGLGTGELFF
cdr3_nt: TGTGCCAGCAGTCAGATCAGGGGGCTCGGCACCGGGGAGCTGTTTTTT